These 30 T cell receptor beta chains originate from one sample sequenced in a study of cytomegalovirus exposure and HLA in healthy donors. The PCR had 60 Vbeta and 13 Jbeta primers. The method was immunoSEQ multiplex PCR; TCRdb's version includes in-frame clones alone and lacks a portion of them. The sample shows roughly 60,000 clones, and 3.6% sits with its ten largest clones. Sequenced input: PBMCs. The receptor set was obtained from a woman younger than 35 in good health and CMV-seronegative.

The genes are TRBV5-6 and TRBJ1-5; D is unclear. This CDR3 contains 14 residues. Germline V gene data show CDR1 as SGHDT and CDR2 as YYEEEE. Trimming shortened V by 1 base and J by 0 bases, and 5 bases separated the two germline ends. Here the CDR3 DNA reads TGTGCCAGCAGCTTGTACTTTAGCAATCAGCCCCAGCATTTT. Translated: CASSLYFSNQPQHF.

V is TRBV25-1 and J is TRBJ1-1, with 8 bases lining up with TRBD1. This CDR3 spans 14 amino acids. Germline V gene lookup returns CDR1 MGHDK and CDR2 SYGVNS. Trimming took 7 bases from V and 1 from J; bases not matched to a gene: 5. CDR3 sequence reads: CASNLGTGNTEAFF. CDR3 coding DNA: TGTGCCAGCAACTTAGGGACAGGGAACACTGAAGCTTTCTTT.

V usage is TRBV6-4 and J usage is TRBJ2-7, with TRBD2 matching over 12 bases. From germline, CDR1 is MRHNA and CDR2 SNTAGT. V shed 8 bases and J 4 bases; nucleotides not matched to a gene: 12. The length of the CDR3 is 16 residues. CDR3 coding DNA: TGTGCCAGCCCCGGGGTAGGACTAGCGGGGCGTTACGAGCAGTACTTC. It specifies CASPGVGLAGRYEQYF.

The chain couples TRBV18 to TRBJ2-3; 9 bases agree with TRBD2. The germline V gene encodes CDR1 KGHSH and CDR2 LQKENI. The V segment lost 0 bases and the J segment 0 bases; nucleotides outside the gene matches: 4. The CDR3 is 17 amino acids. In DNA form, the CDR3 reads TGTGCCAGCTCACCACCGGGACTAGCTTATAGCACAGATACGCAGTATTTT. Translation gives CASSPPGLAYSTDTQYF.

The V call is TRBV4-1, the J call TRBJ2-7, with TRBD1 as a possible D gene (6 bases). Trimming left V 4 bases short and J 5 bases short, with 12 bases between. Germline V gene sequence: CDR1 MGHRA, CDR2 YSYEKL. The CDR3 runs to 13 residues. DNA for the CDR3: TGCGCCAGCAGCCGGGGCCCAGGGGACGAGCAGTACTTC. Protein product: CASSRGPGDEQYF.

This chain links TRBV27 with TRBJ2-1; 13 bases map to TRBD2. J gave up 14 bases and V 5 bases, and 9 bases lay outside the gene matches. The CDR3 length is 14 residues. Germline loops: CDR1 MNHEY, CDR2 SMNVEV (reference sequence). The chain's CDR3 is CASSPGLAGVLKFF. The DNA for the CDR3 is TGTGCCAGCAGTCCCGGACTAGCGGGAGTTCTTAAGTTCTTC.

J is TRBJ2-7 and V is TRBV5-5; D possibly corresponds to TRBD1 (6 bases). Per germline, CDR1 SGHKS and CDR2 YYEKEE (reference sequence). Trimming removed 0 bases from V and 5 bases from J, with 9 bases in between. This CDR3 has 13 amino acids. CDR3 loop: CASSLDRANEQYF. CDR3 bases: TGTGCCAGCAGCTTGGACAGGGCCAACGAGCAGTACTTC.

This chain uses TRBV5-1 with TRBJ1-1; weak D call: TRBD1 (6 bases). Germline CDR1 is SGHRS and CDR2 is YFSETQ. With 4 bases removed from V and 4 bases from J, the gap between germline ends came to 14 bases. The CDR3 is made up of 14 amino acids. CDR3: CASSLRQVGTEAFF. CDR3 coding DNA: TGCGCCAGCAGCCTCAGACAGGTCGGCACTGAAGCTTTCTTT.

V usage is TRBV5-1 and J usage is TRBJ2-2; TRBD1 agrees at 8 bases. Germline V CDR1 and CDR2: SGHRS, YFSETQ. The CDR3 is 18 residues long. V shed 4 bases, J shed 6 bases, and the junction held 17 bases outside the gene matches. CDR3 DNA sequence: TGCGCCAGCAGCACCTCCGGGACAGGTTCTCTGGGGGCCGGGGAGCTGTTTTTT. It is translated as CASSTSGTGSLGAGELFF.

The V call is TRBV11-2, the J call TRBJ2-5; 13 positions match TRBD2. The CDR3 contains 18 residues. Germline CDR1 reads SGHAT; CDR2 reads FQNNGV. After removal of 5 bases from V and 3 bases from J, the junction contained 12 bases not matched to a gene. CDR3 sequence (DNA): TGTGCCAGCAGCGTTTTAACTAGCGGGGGGGCCTTTGAAGAGACCCAGTACTTC. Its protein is CASSVLTSGGAFEETQYF.

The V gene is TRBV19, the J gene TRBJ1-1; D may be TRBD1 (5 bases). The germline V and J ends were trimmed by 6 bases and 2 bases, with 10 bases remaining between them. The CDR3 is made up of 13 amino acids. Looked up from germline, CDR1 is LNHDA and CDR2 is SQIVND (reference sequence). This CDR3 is CASSTGPNTEAFF. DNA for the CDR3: TGTGCCAGTAGCACAGGCCCTAACACTGAAGCTTTCTTT. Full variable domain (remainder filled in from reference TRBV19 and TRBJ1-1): DGGITQSPKYLFRKEGQNVTLSCEQNLNHDAMYWYRQDPGQGLRLIYYSQIVNDFQKGDIAEGYSVSREKKESFPLTVTSAQKNPTAFYLCASSTGPNTEAFFGQGTRLTVV.

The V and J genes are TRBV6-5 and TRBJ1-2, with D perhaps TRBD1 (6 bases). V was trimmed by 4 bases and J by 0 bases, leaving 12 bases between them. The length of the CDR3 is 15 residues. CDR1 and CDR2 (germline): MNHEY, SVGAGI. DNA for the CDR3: TGTGCCAGCAGTTCACAGGGTATAGCTAACTATGGCTACACCTTC. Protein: CASSSQGIANYGYTF.

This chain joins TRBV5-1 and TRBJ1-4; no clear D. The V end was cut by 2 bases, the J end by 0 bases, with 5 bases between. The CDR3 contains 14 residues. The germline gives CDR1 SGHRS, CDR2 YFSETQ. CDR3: CASSFSSTNEKLFF. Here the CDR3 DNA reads TGCGCCAGCAGCTTCTCCTCAACTAATGAAAAACTGTTTTTT.

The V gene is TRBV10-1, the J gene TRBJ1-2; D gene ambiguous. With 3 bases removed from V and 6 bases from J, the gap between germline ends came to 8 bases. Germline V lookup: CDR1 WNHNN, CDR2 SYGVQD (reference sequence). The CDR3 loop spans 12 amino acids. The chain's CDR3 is CASSDGLNGYTF. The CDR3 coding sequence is TGCGCCAGCAGTGACGGTCTAAATGGCTACACCTTC.

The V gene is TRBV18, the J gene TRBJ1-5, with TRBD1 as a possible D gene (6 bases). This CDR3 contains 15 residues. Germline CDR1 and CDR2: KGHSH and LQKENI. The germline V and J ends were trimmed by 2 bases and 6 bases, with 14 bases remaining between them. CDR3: CASSPERGYGQPQHF. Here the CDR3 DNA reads TGTGCCAGCTCACCAGAGAGGGGGTATGGTCAGCCCCAGCATTTT.

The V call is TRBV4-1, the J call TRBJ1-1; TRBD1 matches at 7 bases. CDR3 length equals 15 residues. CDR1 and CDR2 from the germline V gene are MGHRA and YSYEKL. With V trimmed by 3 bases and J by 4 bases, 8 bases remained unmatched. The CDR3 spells CASSQVRQGSTEAFF. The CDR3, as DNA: TGCGCCAGCAGCCAGGTTAGACAGGGCAGCACTGAAGCTTTCTTT.

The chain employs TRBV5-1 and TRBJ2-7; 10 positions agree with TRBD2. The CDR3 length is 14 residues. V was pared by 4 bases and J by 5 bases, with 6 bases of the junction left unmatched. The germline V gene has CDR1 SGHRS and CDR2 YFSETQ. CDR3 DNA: TGCGCCAGCAGCGGCACTAGCGGGATCAACGAGCAGTACTTC. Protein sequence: CASSGTSGINEQYF.

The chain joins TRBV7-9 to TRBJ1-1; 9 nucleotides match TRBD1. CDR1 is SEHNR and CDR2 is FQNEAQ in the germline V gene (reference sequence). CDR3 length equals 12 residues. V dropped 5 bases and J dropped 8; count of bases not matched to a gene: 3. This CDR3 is CASSIGTGEAFF. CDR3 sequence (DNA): TGTGCCAGCAGCATAGGGACAGGGGAAGCTTTCTTT.

The chain's CDR3 is CAWSVPGLAGGTYNEQFF. CDR3 DNA: TGTGCCTGGAGTGTCCCGGGACTAGCGGGGGGGACCTACAATGAGCAGTTCTTC. The J gene is TRBJ2-1, the V gene TRBV30, with 16 bases aligning to TRBD2. J lost 2 bases, V lost 0 bases, and 4 bases had no gene match. The CDR3 is 18 amino acids. In germline, CDR1 is GTSNPN, CDR2 SVGIG (reference sequence). Variable domain in full (rest from reference TRBV30 and TRBJ2-1): SQTIHQWPATLVQPVGSPLSLECTVEGTSNPNLYWYRQAAGRGLQLLFYSVGIGQISSEVPQNLSASRPQDRQFILSSKKLLLSDSGFYLCAWSVPGLAGGTYNEQFFGPGTRLTVL.

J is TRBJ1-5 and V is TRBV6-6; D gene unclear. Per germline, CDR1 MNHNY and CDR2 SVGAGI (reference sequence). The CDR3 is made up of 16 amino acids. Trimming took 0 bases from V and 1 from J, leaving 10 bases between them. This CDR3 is CASSYSSFESNQPQHF. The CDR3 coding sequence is TGTGCCAGCAGTTACTCGTCGTTTGAGAGCAATCAGCCCCAGCATTTT.

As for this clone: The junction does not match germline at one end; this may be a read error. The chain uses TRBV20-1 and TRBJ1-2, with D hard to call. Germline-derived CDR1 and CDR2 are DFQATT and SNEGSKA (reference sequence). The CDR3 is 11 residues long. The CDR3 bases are TGCAATGCTAGAGTGGCGGGTGGCTACACCTTC. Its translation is CNARVAGGYTF.

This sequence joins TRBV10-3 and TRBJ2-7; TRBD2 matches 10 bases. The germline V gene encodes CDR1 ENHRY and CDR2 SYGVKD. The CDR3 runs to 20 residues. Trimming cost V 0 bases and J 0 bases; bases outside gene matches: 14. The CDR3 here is CAISESRAFMASGGSYEQYF. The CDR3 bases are TGTGCCATCAGTGAGTCGCGGGCCTTCATGGCTAGCGGGGGCTCCTACGAGCAGTACTTC.

CDR3 sequence reads: CASSADWGPYNEQFF. For the CDR3, the DNA is TGTGCCAGCAGCGCAGACTGGGGCCCCTACAATGAGCAGTTCTTC. This chain connects TRBV9 to TRBJ2-1; D is perhaps TRBD1 (5 bases). This CDR3 is built from 15 residues. Germline V gives CDR1 SGDLS, CDR2 YYNGEE. V was pared by 3 bases and J by 2 bases, with 12 bases between.

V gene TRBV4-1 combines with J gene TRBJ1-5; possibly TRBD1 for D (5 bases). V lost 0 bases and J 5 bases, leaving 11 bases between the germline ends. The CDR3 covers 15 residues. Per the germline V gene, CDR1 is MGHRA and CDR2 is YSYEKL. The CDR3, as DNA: TGCGCCAGCAGCCAAGAGGGGGGGACTGATCAGCCCCAGCATTTT. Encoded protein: CASSQEGGTDQPQHF.

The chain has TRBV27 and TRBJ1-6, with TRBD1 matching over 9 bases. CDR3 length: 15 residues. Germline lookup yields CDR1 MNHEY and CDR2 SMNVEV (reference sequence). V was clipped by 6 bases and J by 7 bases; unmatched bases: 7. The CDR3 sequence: CASRAGTGNNSPLHF. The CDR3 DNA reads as TGTGCCAGCAGAGCCGGGACAGGGAACAATTCACCCCTCCACTTT.

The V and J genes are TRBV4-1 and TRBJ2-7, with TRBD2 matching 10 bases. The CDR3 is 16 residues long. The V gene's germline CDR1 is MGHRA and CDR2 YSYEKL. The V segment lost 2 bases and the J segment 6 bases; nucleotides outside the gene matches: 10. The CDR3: CASSQMAVAGGREQYF. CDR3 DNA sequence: TGCGCCAGCAGCCAAATGGCTGTAGCGGGAGGTCGCGAGCAGTACTTC.

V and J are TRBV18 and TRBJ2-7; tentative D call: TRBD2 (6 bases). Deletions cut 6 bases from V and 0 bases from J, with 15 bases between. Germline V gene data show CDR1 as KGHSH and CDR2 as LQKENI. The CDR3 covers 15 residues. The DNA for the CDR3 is TGTGCCAGCTCGGGGACTGCGGGTACCTCCTACGAGCAGTACTTC. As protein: CASSGTAGTSYEQYF.

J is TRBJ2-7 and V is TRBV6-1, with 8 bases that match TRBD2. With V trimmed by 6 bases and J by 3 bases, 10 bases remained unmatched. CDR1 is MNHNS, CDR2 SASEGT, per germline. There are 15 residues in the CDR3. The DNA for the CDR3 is TGTGCCAGCAGCGACCCGGGACTAGTATACTACGAGCAGTACTTC. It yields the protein CASSDPGLVYYEQYF.

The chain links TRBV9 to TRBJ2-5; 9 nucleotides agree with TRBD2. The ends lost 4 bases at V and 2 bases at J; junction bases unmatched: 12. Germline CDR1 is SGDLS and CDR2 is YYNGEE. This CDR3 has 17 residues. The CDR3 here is CASSPNRLSGGQETQYF. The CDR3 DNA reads TGTGCCAGCAGCCCAAACCGCCTTAGCGGGGGTCAAGAGACCCAGTACTTC.

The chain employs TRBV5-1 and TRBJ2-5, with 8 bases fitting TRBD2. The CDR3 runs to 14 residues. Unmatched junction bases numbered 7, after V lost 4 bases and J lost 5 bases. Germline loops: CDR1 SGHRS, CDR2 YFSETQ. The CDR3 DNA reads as TGCGCCAGCAGCGAAGTAGCGGGGCGGGAGACCCAGTACTTC. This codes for CASSEVAGRETQYF.